Below, 9 T cell receptor beta chains from the same sample are listed, as sequenced in a study of human T cells and chemical hapten exposure. Specified time point: patch test 3, about 24 weeks after DPC sensitization. As to treatment: therapeutic diphenylcyclopropenone sensitization with weekly scalp DPC. TCRdb re-called the RACE reads with MiXCR, one entry per CDR3 protein. The sample lists just under 65,000 distinct CDR3 sequences, 11% occurring once. The sequencing used whole blood, collected in connection with sensitization to the hapten diphenylcyclopropenone (DPC). Receptor source: a woman in her 30s with alopecia areata. Some clones in this sample may be carry-over from other donors' samples.

The rearrangement joins TRBV28 to TRBJ1-1; D is ambiguous. Germline V gene data show CDR1 as MDHEN and CDR2 as SYDVKM. The V gene lost 6 bases and the J gene lost 0 bases, with 8 bases spanning the gap. The CDR3 has 13 amino acids. The DNA for the CDR3 is TGTGCCAGCAGACCGCATTTGAACACTGAAGCTTTCTTT. Protein sequence: CASRPHLNTEAFF.

This clonotype was seen at least ten times. The chain recombines TRBV12-3 or TRBV12-4 with TRBJ1-6, with TRBD1 matching over 10 bases. The length of the CDR3 is 17 residues. After removal of 2 bases from V and 5 bases from J, the junction contained 6 bases not matched to a gene. Here the CDR3 reads CASSLRGTGANNSPLHF. CDR3 nucleotide sequence: TGTGCCAGCAGTTTAAGGGGGACAGGGGCGAATAATTCACCCCTCCACTTT.

This clonotype came up many times. The V and J genes are TRBV7-9 and TRBJ2-1, with 13 bases that match TRBD2. Germline V gives CDR1 SEHNR, CDR2 FQNEAQ (reference sequence). The CDR3 is 15 amino acids. V gave up 10 bases and J gave up 6 bases; unmatched junction bases: 9. In DNA, the CDR3 is TGTGCCATCCCTCCGGGACTAGCGGGGTCCAATGAGCAGTTCTTC. This translates into CAIPPGLAGSNEQFF.

This clonotype has only a few counts. This chain connects TRBV6-2 or TRBV6-3 to TRBJ2-3; the D call may be TRBD1 or TRBD2 (5 bases each). Germline CDR1 MNHEY, CDR2 SVGEGT. V was clipped by 6 bases and J by 2 bases, with 15 bases between them. There are 15 residues in the CDR3. This CDR3 is CASSRRGATTDTQYF. The DNA of the CDR3 is TGTGCCAGCAGCCGCCGAGGGGCGACCACAGATACGCAGTATTTT.

This clonotype showed up just a few times. One end of the junction is discordant with germline, which a read error may explain. The CDR3 here is CASSSPGQGIYGYTF. The CDR3, as DNA: TGTGCCAGCTCATCACCGGGACAGGGAATCTATGGCTACACCTTC. The chain carries TRBV18 and TRBJ1-2; 9 bases align to TRBD1. The CDR3 length is 15 residues. Germline-derived CDR1 and CDR2 are KGHSH and LQKENI.

The chain joins TRBV29-1 to TRBJ1-2, with 8 nucleotides matching TRBD1. The CDR3 runs 15 residues. Germline V lookup: CDR1 SQVTM, CDR2 ANQGSEA. Trimming took 7 bases from V and 7 from J; bases not matched to a gene: 17. The chain's CDR3 is CSAESGTGLISGYTF. DNA of the CDR3: TGCAGCGCCGAGTCCGGGACAGGCCTTATCTCTGGCTACACCTTC. The complete variable domain, with remaining parts taken from reference TRBV29-1 and TRBJ1-2, reads SAVISQKPSRDICQRGTSLTIQCQVDSQVTMMFWYRQQPGQSLTLIATANQGSEATYESGFVIDKFPISRPNLTFSTLTVSNMSPEDSSIYLCSAESGTGLISGYTFGSGTRLTVV.

The rearrangement uses TRBV4-1 and TRBJ1-6; D gene uncertain. Germline assignment: CDR1 MGHRA and CDR2 YSYEKL. With 1 base removed from V and 7 bases from J, the gap between germline ends came to 17 bases. This CDR3 is built from 17 residues. The chain's CDR3 is CASSQVPPGLNNSPLHF. In DNA, the CDR3 is TGCGCCAGCAGCCAAGTTCCCCCCGGCCTCAACAATTCACCCCTCCACTTT.

The chain employs TRBV5-6 and TRBJ1-4; no definite D call. This CDR3 has 19 amino acids. The V end was cut by 2 bases, the J end by 8 bases, with 28 bases between. From germline, CDR1 is SGHDT and CDR2 YYEEEE. CDR3 sequence reads: CASSLLSQEGLWVQEKLFF. The CDR3 bases are TGTGCCAGCAGCTTATTATCTCAGGAGGGTCTTTGGGTCCAAGAAAAACTGTTTTTT.

There are a few counts of this clonotype. This chain connects TRBV5-1 to TRBJ1-1; tentatively, D is TRBD1 (6 bases). Trimming pared 4 bases from V and 0 bases from J, leaving 16 bases between. Germline lookup yields CDR1 SGHRS and CDR2 YFSETQ. The CDR3 loop spans 16 amino acids. CDR3 bases: TGCGCCAGCAGCCAAGAAGGGGGACACGTGAACACTGAAGCTTTCTTT. The encoded protein is CASSQEGGHVNTEAFF.